This is a list of T cell receptor beta chains from one sample in a study of blood T cell repertoires in COVID-19. Using immunoSEQ multiplex PCR, the repertoire was profiled, and TCRdb retains in-frame clones only, with some absent. Here the sample spans approximately 180,000 clones, 80% to 90% being singletons. Input material: peripheral blood. Receptors originate from a woman over 75 with COVID-19, enrolled during active disease. CDR3s include the opening cysteine and the closing phenylalanine or tryptophan. The D gene is left open where the match is weak. Size tells how often a clone was seen (once, few, many) or the class of an expanded clone, and some rows leave it out.

few | - | TRBJ1-5 | TRBV19 | TGTGCCAGTAGTTGGCAGGGAAGGGATCAGCCCCAGCATTTT | CASSWQGRDQPQHF
few | - | TRBJ1-5 | TRBV10-3 | TGTGCCATCCGACAGGATAATCAGCCCCAGCATTTT | CAIRQDNQPQHF
once | - | TRBJ1-4 | TRBV19 | TGTGCCAGTAGTATAGGGGCAGGGGAAGAAAAACTGTTTTTT | CASSIGAGEEKLFF
- | - | TRBJ1-2 | TRBV5-4 | TGTGCCAGCAGCTTGGGTCCCAGGGATGACTATGGCTACACCTTC | CASSLGPRDDYGYTF
- | TRBD1 | TRBJ1-2 | TRBV12-3/TRBV12-4 | TGTGCCAGCAGTTTACAGGGGGCCTATGGCTACACCTTC | CASSLQGAYGYTF
once | TRBD1 | TRBJ1-2 | TRBV2 | TGTGCCAGCAGGGGGACAGCGACCTTAAGCGGCTACACCTTC | CASRGTATLSGYTF
- | TRBD1 | TRBJ2-5 | TRBV5-1 | TGCGCCAGCAGCTTGGCCCCGGGACAGCAAGAGACCCAGTACTTC | CASSLAPGQQETQYF
few | - | TRBJ2-3 | TRBV6-1 | TGTGCCAGCAGTGAAGCGGGCGGGACAGATACGCAGTATTTT | CASSEAGGTDTQYF
- | TRBD1 | TRBJ1-5 | TRBV11-3 | TGTGCCAGCAGCGACAGGGGCAATCAGCCCCAGCATTTT | CASSDRGNQPQHF
- | TRBD1 | TRBJ2-7 | TRBV4-1 | TGCGCCAGCAGTAACTTAGGGGGCTACTACGAGCAGTACTTC | CASSNLGGYYEQYF
- | - | TRBJ2-3 | TRBV7-6 | TGTGCCAGCAGCTTGTTAATAGACACAGATACGCAGTATTTT | CASSLLIDTDTQYF
- | TRBD2 | TRBJ2-2 | TRBV28 | TGTGCCAGCTGCGGGAGAAGATACACCGGGGAGCTGTTTTTT | CASCGRRYTGELFF
- | TRBD1 | TRBJ2-3 | TRBV7-2 | TGTGCCAGCAGCCAAAGACAGGGGGATACGCAGTATTTT | CASSQRQGDTQYF
- | - | TRBJ2-2 | TRBV7-9 | TGTGCCAGCAGCTTAATGGGAGTTGGGACCGGGGAGCTGTTTTTT | CASSLMGVGTGELFF
many | TRBD1 | TRBJ1-1 | TRBV5-4 | TGTGCCAGCAGCTGGGGACAGGGGAGCACTGAAGCTTTCTTT | CASSWGQGSTEAFF
- | TRBD1 | TRBJ1-2 | TRBV28 | TGTGCCAGCCAAGTACCGGGACAGGTCTATGGCTACACCTTC | CASQVPGQVYGYTF
- | - | TRBJ1-5 | TRBV6-5 | TGTGCCAGCAGAGAGGACAGTGCCGAGGATCAGCCCCAGCATTTT | CASREDSAEDQPQHF
- | TRBD2 | TRBJ2-7 | TRBV29-1 | TGCAGCGCTGACCACCTCAGGGATTGGACTAGCGGGAGAACCTACGAGCAGTACTTC | CSADHLRDWTSGRTYEQYF
- | - | TRBJ2-5 | TRBV4-2 | TGTGCCAGCAGCCGAGGAACCCGGACAGATGAAGAGACCCAGTACTTC | CASSRGTRTDEETQYF
- | TRBD1 | TRBJ1-5 | TRBV7-8 | TGTGCCAGCAGCTTAGCGCAGGGGGGCAAGGAGCCCCAGCATTTT | CASSLAQGGKEPQHF
- | - | TRBJ1-1 | TRBV28 | TGTGCCAGCAGTTTCGGAGGGGCTGGGACTGAAGCTTTCTTT | CASSFGGAGTEAFF
- | - | TRBJ2-1 | TRBV2 | TGTGCCACGGGATTGGAGGACAATGAGCAGTTCTTC | CATGLEDNEQFF
- | TRBD1 | TRBJ1-2 | TRBV5-6 | TGTGCCAGCAGCCTCGCCGGGACAGGAGGTGGCTACACCTTC | CASSLAGTGGGYTF
- | TRBD1 | TRBJ2-6 | TRBV30 | TGTGCCTGGGCCGGGACAGGGGGCTCTGGGGCCAACGTCCTGACTTTC | CAWAGTGGSGANVLTF
- | - | TRBJ2-7 | TRBV6-5 | TGTGCCAGCAGTCCCAGTCTCTCCTACGAGCAGTACTTC | CASSPSLSYEQYF
- | TRBD2 | TRBJ2-1 | TRBV3-1/TRBV3-2 | TGTGCCAGCAAACTAGCGGGGGGGCGAAATGAGCAGTTCTTC | CASKLAGGRNEQFF
- | - | TRBJ2-3 | TRBV6-5 | TGTGCCAGCAGTTCTAAAGATACGCAGTATTTT | CASSSKDTQYF